Presented here are 13 T cell receptor beta chains from one specimen sequenced in a study of blood T cell repertoires in COVID-19. Produced via immunoSEQ multiplex PCR; TCRdb's table is partial and in-frame only. The sample lists tens of thousands of clones, over 80% occurring once. Sequenced material: peripheral blood. Receptors were obtained from a man aged 45-65 years with acute or convalescent COVID-19.

This chain uses TRBV5-8 with TRBJ2-1; TRBD2 might be the D (6 bases). Germline V gene lookup returns CDR1 SGHTS and CDR2 YDEGEE. CDR3 length equals 15 residues. V was pared by 2 bases and J by 2 bases, with 11 bases between. The CDR3 nucleotides read TGTGCCAGCAGCTTTGGCGGGGCAGCCTACAATGAGCAGTTCTTC. Translation: CASSFGGAAYNEQFF.

The chain couples TRBV27 to TRBJ1-2; D might be TRBD1 (6 bases). CDR1 is MNHEY and CDR2 is SMNVEV in the germline V gene (reference sequence). Between the trimmed V and J ends, which lost 6 bases and 7 bases, there was a span of 15 bases. This CDR3 contains 13 residues. DNA for the CDR3: TGTGCCAGCAGGCGCCAGGGGATCGGTGGCTACACCTTC. This translates into CASRRQGIGGYTF.

The V and J genes are TRBV5-8 and TRBJ2-7, with TRBD1 identical over 9 bases. The V segment lost 2 bases and the J segment 7 bases; nucleotides outside the gene matches: 7. The germline gives CDR1 SGHTS, CDR2 YDEGEE. The CDR3 spans 14 residues. CDR3 sequence: CASSFLTGGAEQYF. The CDR3 coding sequence is TGTGCCAGCAGCTTCTTGACAGGGGGGGCGGAGCAGTACTTC. Filled out from reference TRBV5-8 and TRBJ2-7, the complete variable domain reads EAGVTQSPTHLIKTRGQQATLRCSPISGHTSVYWYQQALGLGLQFLLWYDEGEERNRGNFPPRFSGRQFPNYSSELNVNALELEDSALYLCASSFLTGGAEQYFGPGTRLTVT.

This chain uses TRBV7-9 with TRBJ2-7; 9 nucleotides agree with TRBD2. Per the germline V gene, CDR1 is SEHNR and CDR2 is FQNEAQ (reference sequence). With V trimmed by 6 bases and J by 1 base, 4 bases remained unmatched. The CDR3 is 14 amino acids. The CDR3 nucleotides read TGTGCCAGCAGTCCGCTAGCGGGATCCTACGAGCAGTACTTC. Residues: CASSPLAGSYEQYF. Drawing the rest from reference TRBV7-9 and TRBJ2-7, the complete variable domain is DTGVSQNPRHKITKRGQNVTFRCDPISEHNRLYWYRQTLGQGPEFLTYFQNEAQLEKSRLLSDRFSAERPKGSFSTLEIQRTEQGDSAMYLCASSPLAGSYEQYFGPGTRLTVT.

This chain links TRBV7-2 with TRBJ2-4; 7 bases map to TRBD2. This CDR3 spans 16 amino acids. Trimming cost V 5 bases and J 1 base; bases outside gene matches: 8. Germline-derived CDR1 and CDR2 are SGHTA and FQGNSA. This chain's CDR3 is CASSPVTGGAKNIQYF. Here the CDR3 DNA reads TGTGCCAGCAGCCCCGTTACCGGGGGGGCCAAAAACATTCAGTACTTC.

This clone was picked up one time. V and J are TRBV5-1 and TRBJ1-2; 12 bases align to TRBD1. Germline V lookup: CDR1 SGHRS, CDR2 YFSETQ. With 4 bases clipped from V and 4 bases from J, the junction kept 2 bases outside the gene matches. The CDR3 contains 14 residues. The CDR3, as DNA: TGCGCCAGCAGCGAGGGACAGGGGGCCTATGGCTACACCTTC. Protein product: CASSEGQGAYGYTF.

This sequence joins TRBV15 and TRBJ1-1; 8 bases are a match to TRBD1. V trimming: 4 bases; J trimming: 3 bases; junction bases outside the gene matches: 7. In germline, CDR1 is LNHNV, CDR2 YYDKDF (reference sequence). The CDR3 extends over 15 amino acids. In DNA, the CDR3 is TGTGCCACCAGCATCCGGACAGGGTACGACACTGAAGCTTTCTTT. This gives the protein CATSIRTGYDTEAFF.

A single count supports this clone. J is TRBJ2-1 and V is TRBV7-9; a weak D match, TRBD1 (6 bases). The germline V gene has CDR1 SEHNR and CDR2 FQNEAQ (reference sequence). This CDR3 comprises 16 residues. V lost 6 bases to trimming and J lost 7 bases, with 22 bases between them. CDR3 in DNA: TGTGCCAGCAGTGATACAGGGTCGGTCATTGGAAATGAGCAGTTCTTC. Residues: CASSDTGSVIGNEQFF.

The gene calls are TRBV6-5 and TRBJ1-5; possible D gene TRBD1, 6 bases. The germline V gene encodes CDR1 MNHEY and CDR2 SVGAGI. The CDR3 totals 16 residues. V gave up 2 bases and J gave up 7 bases, with 18 bases separating them. This chain's CDR3 is CASSYGRGGDGQPQHF. The CDR3 DNA is TGTGCCAGCAGTTACGGTAGAGGGGGTGATGGACAGCCCCAGCATTTT.

The V gene is TRBV27, the J gene TRBJ1-5; D possibly corresponds to TRBD1 (5 bases). This CDR3 spans 15 amino acids. V was cut by 2 bases and J by 4 bases, with 12 bases left in between. The germline gives CDR1 MNHEY, CDR2 SMNVEV (reference sequence). CDR3 sequence: CASSLGQGLNQPQHF. DNA of the CDR3: TGTGCCAGCAGTTTAGGGCAGGGACTGAATCAGCCCCAGCATTTT.

V usage is TRBV2 and J usage is TRBJ2-7; TRBD2 might be the D (6 bases). The V gene's germline CDR1 is SNHLY and CDR2 FYNNEI. V was trimmed by 8 bases and J by 3 bases, leaving 20 bases between them. This CDR3 has 15 residues. CDR3 loop: CASGYRASGYYEQYF. CDR3 sequence (DNA): TGTGCCAGCGGATACCGGGCCAGCGGGTACTACGAGCAGTACTTC.

CDR3 loop: CASSFGPSPEGETQYF. The CDR3 coding sequence is TGTGCCAGCAGCTTTGGCCCGTCCCCCGAGGGAGAGACCCAGTACTTC. The chain is built from TRBV11-3 and TRBJ2-5; D is possibly TRBD2 (5 bases). The germline V and J ends were trimmed by 3 bases and 4 bases, with 18 bases remaining between them. Per the germline V gene, CDR1 is SGHNT and CDR2 is YENEEA. This CDR3 has 16 residues.

The rearrangement uses TRBV9 and TRBJ1-2; 7 bases match TRBD1. CDR1 and CDR2 from the germline V gene are SGDLS and YYNGEE. Germline trimming cut 0 bases from V and 0 bases from J; bases unmatched to any gene: 8. This CDR3 comprises 17 residues. CDR3 sequence reads: CASSVEDRPDANYGYTF. The CDR3, as DNA: TGTGCCAGCAGCGTAGAGGACAGGCCTGATGCTAACTATGGCTACACCTTC.